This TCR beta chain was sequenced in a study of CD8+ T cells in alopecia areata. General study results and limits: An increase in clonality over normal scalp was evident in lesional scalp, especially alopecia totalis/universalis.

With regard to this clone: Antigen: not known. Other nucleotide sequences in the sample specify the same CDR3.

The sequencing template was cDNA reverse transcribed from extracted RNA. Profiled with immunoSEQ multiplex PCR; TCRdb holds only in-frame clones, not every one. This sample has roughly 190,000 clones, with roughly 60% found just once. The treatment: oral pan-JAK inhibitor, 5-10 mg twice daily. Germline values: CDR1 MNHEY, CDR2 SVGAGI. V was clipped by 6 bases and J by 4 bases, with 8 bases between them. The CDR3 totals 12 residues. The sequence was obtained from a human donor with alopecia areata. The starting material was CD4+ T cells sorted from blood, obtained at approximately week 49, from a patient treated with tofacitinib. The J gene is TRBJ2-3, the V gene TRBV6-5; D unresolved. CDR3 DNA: TGTGCCAGCAGCCGTAGTCCAGATACGCAGTATTTT. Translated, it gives CASSRSPDTQYF.